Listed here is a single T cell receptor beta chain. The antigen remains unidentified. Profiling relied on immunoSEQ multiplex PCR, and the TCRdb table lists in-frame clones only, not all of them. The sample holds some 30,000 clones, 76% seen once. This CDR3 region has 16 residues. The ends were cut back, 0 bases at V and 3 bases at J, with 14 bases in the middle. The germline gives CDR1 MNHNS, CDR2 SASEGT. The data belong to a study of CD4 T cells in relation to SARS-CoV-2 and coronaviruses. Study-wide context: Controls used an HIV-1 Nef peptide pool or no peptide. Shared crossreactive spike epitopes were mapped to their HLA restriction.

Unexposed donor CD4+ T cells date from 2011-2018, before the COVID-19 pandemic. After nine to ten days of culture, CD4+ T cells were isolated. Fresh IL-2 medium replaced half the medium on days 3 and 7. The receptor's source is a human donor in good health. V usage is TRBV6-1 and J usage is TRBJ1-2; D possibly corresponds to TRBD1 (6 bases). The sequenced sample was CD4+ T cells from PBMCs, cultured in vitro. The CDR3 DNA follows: TGTGCCAGCAGTGAAGCTGGGGGATACAGGGACTATGGCTACACCTTC. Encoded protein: CASSEAGGYRDYGYTF.